The rows below give T cell receptor beta chains drawn from one sample of a study of T cells after yellow fever vaccination. TCRdb recomputed calls from the 5' RACE reads with MiXCR, one row per CDR3 protein. The sample records 60,000 to 95,000 distinct CDR3 sequences, approximately 7.3% being singletons. Sequenced material: CD8+ T cells sorted from PBMCs, taken 9 to 11 days after the first yellow fever vaccination. These receptors were collected from a man in his late teens or twenties who received the YFV17D yellow fever vaccine. The CDR3 runs from the conserved cysteine through the conserved F or W. A D gene is named only where the DNA matches it firmly. Only some rows state a clone size, as once, few, many or a class for expanded clones.

few,TRBJ2-3,TRBD2,TRBV4-1,CASSLAGGVTYTDTQYF,TGCGCCAGCAGCCTAGCGGGGGGGGTTACCTACACAGATACGCAGTATTTT
many,TRBJ1-6,NA,TRBV5-6,CASSLVDSPLHF,TGTGCCAGCAGCTTGGTGGACTCACCCCTCCACTTT
few,TRBJ2-7,NA,TRBV6-5,CASSYNGAIGEQYF,TGTGCCAGCAGTTACAATGGGGCAATTGGGGAGCAGTACTTC
few,TRBJ1-5,NA,TRBV7-2,CASSATSRSNQPQHF,TGTGCCAGCAGTGCGACAAGTCGCAGCAATCAGCCCCAGCATTTT
NA,TRBJ2-3,NA,TRBV15,CATSRSPGDTQYF,TGTGCCACCAGCAGATCCCCAGGGGATACGCAGTATTTT
few,TRBJ2-6,NA,TRBV2,CASSYRPGDSGANVLTF,TGTGCCAGCAGCTACAGACCGGGGGACTCTGGGGCCAACGTCCTGACTTTC
few,TRBJ1-2,NA,TRBV4-3,CASSQIPGSNYGYTF,TGCGCCAGCAGCCAAATTCCAGGGTCCAACTATGGCTACACCTTC
NA,TRBJ1-2,NA,TRBV5-1,CASSDRLAGYTF,TGCGCCAGCAGTGACAGGTTGGCTGGCTACACCTTC
once,TRBJ1-6,NA,TRBV20-1,CCARAHRDVFDNSPLHF,TGCTGTGCTAGAGCCCACAGGGACGTCTTCGATAATTCACCCCTCCACTTT
many,TRBJ2-2,NA,TRBV6-2/TRBV6-3,CASSYRDTYTGELFF,TGTGCCAGCAGTTACCGGGACACTTACACCGGGGAGCTGTTTTTT
many,TRBJ2-3,NA,TRBV20-1,CSARADYSFADTQYF,TGCAGTGCTAGGGCGGACTATAGTTTTGCAGATACGCAGTATTTT
many,TRBJ2-3,TRBD1,TRBV5-1,CASSQPDRGPDTQYF,TGCGCCAGCAGCCAACCGGACAGGGGGCCTGATACGCAGTATTTT
few,TRBJ2-5,NA,TRBV27,CASRGYQETQYF,TGTGCCAGCAGGGGTTACCAAGAGACCCAGTACTTC
many,TRBJ1-2,NA,TRBV5-5,CASSSENYGYTF,TGTGCCAGCAGCTCCGAAAACTATGGCTACACCTTC
many,TRBJ2-5,TRBD1,TRBV7-2,CASSQTGGRETQYF,TGTGCCAGCAGTCAGACAGGGGGCAGAGAGACCCAGTACTTC
many,TRBJ1-5,NA,TRBV20-1,CSARDTGWAENQPQHF,TGCAGTGCTAGAGATACAGGGTGGGCCGAAAATCAGCCCCAGCATTTT
many,TRBJ2-1,NA,TRBV5-4,CASSSRDHTNGEQFF,TGTGCCAGCAGCTCCCGGGACCACACCAACGGTGAGCAGTTCTTC
many,TRBJ2-3,NA,TRBV5-1,CASSRPRGDRDYTDTQYF,TGCGCCAGCAGCCGACCCCGCGGGGACAGAGATTACACAGATACGCAGTATTTT
NA,TRBJ2-7,TRBD2,TRBV7-8,CASSLTGTSGVEQYF,TGTGCCAGCAGCTTAACCGGGACTAGCGGGGTCGAGCAGTACTTC
few,TRBJ2-6,NA,TRBV27,CASSSETTVSGANVLTF,TGTGCCAGCAGTTCCGAGACAACGGTGTCAGGGGCCAACGTCCTGACTTTC
few,TRBJ2-2,TRBD1,TRBV2,CASWTGQGRTGELFF,TGTGCCAGCTGGACCGGACAGGGTCGGACCGGGGAGCTGTTTTTT
many,TRBJ2-1,NA,TRBV9,CASSVGQDPTGEQFF,TGTGCCAGCAGCGTAGGGCAGGACCCTACAGGTGAGCAGTTCTTC
many,TRBJ2-2,NA,TRBV7-3,CASSTDTGELFF,TGTGCCAGCAGCACTGATACCGGGGAGCTGTTTTTT
NA,TRBJ2-5,NA,TRBV9,CASSESSWSRLETQYF,TGTGCCAGCAGCGAGTCCTCATGGAGTCGGTTGGAGACCCAGTACTTC
many,TRBJ1-1,NA,TRBV2,CASLHTEAFF,TGTGCCAGCCTCCACACTGAAGCTTTCTTT
many,TRBJ2-1,NA,TRBV4-3,CASSQEGGTDEQFF,TGCGCCAGCAGCCAAGAAGGGGGGACCGATGAGCAGTTCTTC
many,TRBJ2-1,TRBD2,TRBV7-3,CASSSTSGSSYNEQFF,TGTGCCAGCAGCTCGACTAGCGGATCATCCTACAATGAGCAGTTCTTC
medium-sized,TRBJ1-6,NA,TRBV5-1,CASSLGDRLYSPLHF,TGCGCCAGCAGCTTGGGGGACCGCCTGTATTCACCCCTCCACTTT
many,TRBJ1-2,NA,TRBV6-5,CASTGVGGHTF,TGTGCCAGCACCGGGGTGGGGGGACACACCTTC
many,TRBJ2-2,NA,TRBV7-2,CASSEFTGELFF,TGTGCCAGCAGCGAATTCACCGGGGAGCTGTTTTTT
few,TRBJ1-5,TRBD1,TRBV7-9,CASSLGQGLNQPQHF,TGTGCCAGCAGCTTAGGACAGGGACTCAATCAGCCCCAGCATTTT
NA,TRBJ2-3,NA,TRBV11-2,CASAGDPGPSLFYTQYF,TGTGCCAGCGCGGGCGACCCCGGACCATCTTTGTTCTATACGCAGTATTTT
many,TRBJ1-2,TRBD1,TRBV4-1,CASSVGTDYGYTF,TGCGCCAGCAGCGTAGGGACAGACTATGGCTACACCTTC
many,TRBJ2-3,TRBD2,TRBV9,CASSDSGAFTDTQYF,TGTGCCAGCAGCGATAGCGGGGCTTTCACAGATACGCAGTATTTT
many,TRBJ2-1,TRBD2,TRBV7-3,CASTAGGSYNEQFF,TGTGCCAGCACGGCGGGGGGCTCCTACAATGAGCAGTTCTTC
many,TRBJ2-2,NA,TRBV20-1,CSATGGDTGELFF,TGCAGTGCTACAGGGGGGGACACCGGGGAGCTGTTTTTT
few,TRBJ2-7,NA,TRBV5-1,CASSLETGTLNEQYF,TGCGCCAGCAGCTTGGAAACAGGGACCTTGAACGAGCAGTACTTC
many,TRBJ2-3,NA,TRBV4-3,CASSSGREPDTQYF,TGCGCCAGCAGCTCGGGACGGGAGCCAGATACGCAGTATTTT
NA,TRBJ1-4,NA,TRBV7-9,CASSHFQARSHEKLFF,TGTGCCAGCAGTCATTTTCAAGCAAGGAGTCATGAAAAACTGTTTTTT
many,TRBJ2-7,NA,TRBV11-2,CASSLDYEQYF,TGTGCCAGCAGCTTAGATTACGAGCAGTACTTC
NA,TRBJ2-3,TRBD2,TRBV5-1,CASSLRRGGDTQYF,TGCGCCAGCAGCTTGCGGCGGGGGGGAGATACGCAGTATTTT
many,TRBJ1-5,NA,TRBV12-3/TRBV12-4,CASSIKGSNQPQHF,TGTGCCAGCAGTATAAAGGGGAGCAATCAGCCCCAGCATTTT
many,TRBJ2-7,NA,TRBV12-3/TRBV12-4,CASSPGTHEQYF,TGTGCCAGCAGCCCTGGGACACACGAGCAGTACTTC
many,TRBJ1-1,TRBD1,TRBV9,CASSPRDRVNTEAFF,TGTGCCAGCAGCCCCCGGGACAGAGTGAACACTGAAGCTTTCTTT
many,TRBJ2-3,NA,TRBV6-2/TRBV6-3,CASSYPPGDTQYF,TGTGCCAGCAGTTATCCCCCCGGAGATACGCAGTATTTT
many,TRBJ2-7,TRBD2,TRBV12-3/TRBV12-4,CASSFTGLAKNEQYF,TGTGCCAGCAGTTTCACAGGACTAGCGAAGAACGAGCAGTACTTC
many,TRBJ2-5,NA,TRBV28,CASSPGEGWAGTETQYF,TGTGCCAGCAGCCCAGGCGAGGGTTGGGCGGGTACAGAGACCCAGTACTTC
few,TRBJ1-6,NA,TRBV7-2,CASSRPEGPNSPLHF,TGTGCCAGCAGCCGTCCCGAGGGCCCCAATTCACCCCTCCACTTT
NA,TRBJ1-1,TRBD1,TRBV6-1,CASSQSGTVLRGTEAFF,TGTGCCAGCAGTCAATCCGGGACAGTCCTTCGAGGCACTGAAGCTTTCTTT
many,TRBJ2-2,NA,TRBV9,CASSVVARHVPKGEELFF,TGTGCCAGCAGCGTAGTGGCTAGACACGTGCCGAAGGGGGAGGAGCTGTTTTTT
few,TRBJ1-4,TRBD1,TRBV27,CASMFSGQGTTNEKLFF,TGTGCCAGCATGTTTTCGGGACAGGGGACAACTAATGAAAAACTGTTTTTT